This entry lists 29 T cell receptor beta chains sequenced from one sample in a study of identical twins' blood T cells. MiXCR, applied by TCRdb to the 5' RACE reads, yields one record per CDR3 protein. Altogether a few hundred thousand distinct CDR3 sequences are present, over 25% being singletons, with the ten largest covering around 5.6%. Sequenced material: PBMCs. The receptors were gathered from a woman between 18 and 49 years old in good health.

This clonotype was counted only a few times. CDR3 bases: TGTGCCAGCAGTTTATCGCCGAAGGCGGTGAACACTGAAGCTTTCTTT. Its translation: CASSLSPKAVNTEAFF. This chain connects TRBV27 to TRBJ1-1, with D unclear. Trimming took 0 bases from V and 0 from J, leaving 11 bases between them. This CDR3 has 16 amino acids. The germline gives CDR1 MNHEY, CDR2 SMNVEV (reference sequence).

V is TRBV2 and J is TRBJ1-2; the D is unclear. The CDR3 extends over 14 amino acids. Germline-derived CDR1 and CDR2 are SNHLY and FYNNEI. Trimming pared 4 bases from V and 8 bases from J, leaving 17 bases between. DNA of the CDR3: TGTGCCAGCAGTGCCGAGGGCCAAGACGGGGGCTACACCTTC. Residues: CASSAEGQDGGYTF.

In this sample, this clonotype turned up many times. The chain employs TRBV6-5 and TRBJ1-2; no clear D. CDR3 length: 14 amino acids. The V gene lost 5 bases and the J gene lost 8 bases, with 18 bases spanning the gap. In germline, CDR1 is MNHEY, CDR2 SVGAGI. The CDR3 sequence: CASSTRHTLGGYTF. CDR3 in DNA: TGTGCCAGCAGTACCCGACATACCCTAGGAGGCTACACCTTC.

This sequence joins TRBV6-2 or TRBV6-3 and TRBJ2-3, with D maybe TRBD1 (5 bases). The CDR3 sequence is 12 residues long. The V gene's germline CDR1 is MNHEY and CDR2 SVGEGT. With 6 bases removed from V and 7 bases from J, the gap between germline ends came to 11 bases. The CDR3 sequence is CASRAQVHTQYF. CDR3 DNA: TGTGCCAGCAGGGCACAGGTCCATACGCAGTATTTT.

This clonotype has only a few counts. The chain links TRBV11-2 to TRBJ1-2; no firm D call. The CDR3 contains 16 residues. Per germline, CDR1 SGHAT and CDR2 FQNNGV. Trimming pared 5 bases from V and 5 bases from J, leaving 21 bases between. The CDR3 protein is CASSNFGSGLWYGYTF. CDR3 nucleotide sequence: TGTGCCAGCAGCAACTTTGGCAGCGGACTGTGGTATGGCTACACCTTC.

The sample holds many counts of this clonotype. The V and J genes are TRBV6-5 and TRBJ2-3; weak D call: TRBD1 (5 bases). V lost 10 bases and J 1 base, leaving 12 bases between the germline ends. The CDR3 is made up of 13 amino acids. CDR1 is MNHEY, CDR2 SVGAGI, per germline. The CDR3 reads CATTGFGTDTQYF. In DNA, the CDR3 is TGTGCCACTACAGGATTTGGCACAGATACGCAGTATTTT.

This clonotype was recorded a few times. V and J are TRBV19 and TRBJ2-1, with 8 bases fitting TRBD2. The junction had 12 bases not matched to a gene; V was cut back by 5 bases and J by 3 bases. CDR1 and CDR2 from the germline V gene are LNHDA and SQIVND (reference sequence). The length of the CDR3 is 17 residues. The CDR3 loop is CASSQYELAEGYNEQFF. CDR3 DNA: TGTGCCAGTAGTCAATATGAACTAGCGGAGGGCTACAATGAGCAGTTCTTC.

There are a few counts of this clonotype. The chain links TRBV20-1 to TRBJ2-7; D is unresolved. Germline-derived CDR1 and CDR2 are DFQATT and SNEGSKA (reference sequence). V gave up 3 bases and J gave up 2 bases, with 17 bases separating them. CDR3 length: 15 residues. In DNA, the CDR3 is TGCAGTGCTAGCCCCCGGAATCAAGTGGCCTACGAGCAGTACTTC. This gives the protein CSASPRNQVAYEQYF.

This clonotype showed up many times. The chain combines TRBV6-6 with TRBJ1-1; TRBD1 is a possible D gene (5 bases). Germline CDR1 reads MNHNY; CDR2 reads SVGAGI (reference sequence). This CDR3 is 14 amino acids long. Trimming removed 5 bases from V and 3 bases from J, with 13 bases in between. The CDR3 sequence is CASSPRAGDTEAFF. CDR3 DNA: TGTGCCAGCAGTCCCAGGGCGGGGGACACTGAAGCTTTCTTT.

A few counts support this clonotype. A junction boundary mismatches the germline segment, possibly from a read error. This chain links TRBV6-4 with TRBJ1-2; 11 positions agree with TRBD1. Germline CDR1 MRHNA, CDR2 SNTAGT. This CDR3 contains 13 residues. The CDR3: CASSLEPGQGEVF. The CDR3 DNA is TGTGCCAGCAGTCTTGAACCGGGACAGGGGGAAGTCTTC.

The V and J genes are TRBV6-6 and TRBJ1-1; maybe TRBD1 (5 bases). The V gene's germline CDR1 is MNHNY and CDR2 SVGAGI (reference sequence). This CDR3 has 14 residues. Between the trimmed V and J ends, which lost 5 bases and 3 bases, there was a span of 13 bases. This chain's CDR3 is CASSQQVGYTEAFF. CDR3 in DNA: TGTGCCAGCAGTCAACAGGTGGGCTACACTGAAGCTTTCTTT.

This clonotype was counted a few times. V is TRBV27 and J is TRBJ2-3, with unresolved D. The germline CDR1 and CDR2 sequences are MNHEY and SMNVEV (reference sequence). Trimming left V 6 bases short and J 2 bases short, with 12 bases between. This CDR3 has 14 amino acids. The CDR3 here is CASRNEYYTDTQYF. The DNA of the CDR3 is TGTGCCAGCAGGAACGAGTACTACACAGATACGCAGTATTTT.

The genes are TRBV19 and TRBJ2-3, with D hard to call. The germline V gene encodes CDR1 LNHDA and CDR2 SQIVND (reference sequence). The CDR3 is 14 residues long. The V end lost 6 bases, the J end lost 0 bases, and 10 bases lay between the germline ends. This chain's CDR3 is CASSLSASTDTQYF. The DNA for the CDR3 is TGTGCCAGTAGCCTAAGTGCTAGCACAGATACGCAGTATTTT.

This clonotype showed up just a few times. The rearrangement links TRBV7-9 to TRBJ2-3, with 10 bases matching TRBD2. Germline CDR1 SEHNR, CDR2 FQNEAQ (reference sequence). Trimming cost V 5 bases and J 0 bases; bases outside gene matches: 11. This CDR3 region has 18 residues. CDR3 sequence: CASSSAVLTSGSTDTQYF. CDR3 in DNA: TGTGCCAGCAGCAGCGCGGTCCTGACTAGCGGGAGCACAGATACGCAGTATTTT.

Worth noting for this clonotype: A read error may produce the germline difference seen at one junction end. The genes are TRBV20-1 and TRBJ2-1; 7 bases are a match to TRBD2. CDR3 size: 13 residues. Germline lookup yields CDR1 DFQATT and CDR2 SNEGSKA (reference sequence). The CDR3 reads CSARAGEDNGQFF. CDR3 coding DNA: TGCAGTGCTAGGGCGGGGGAAGACAATGGGCAGTTCTTC.

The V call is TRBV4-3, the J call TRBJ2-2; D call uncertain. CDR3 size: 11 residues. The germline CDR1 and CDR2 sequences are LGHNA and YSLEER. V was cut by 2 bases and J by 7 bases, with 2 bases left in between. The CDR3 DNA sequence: TGCGCCAGCAGCCAATACGGGGAGCTGTTTTTT. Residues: CASSQYGELFF.

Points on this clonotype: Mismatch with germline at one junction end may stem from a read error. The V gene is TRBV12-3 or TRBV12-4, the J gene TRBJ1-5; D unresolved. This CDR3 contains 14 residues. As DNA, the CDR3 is TGTGCCAGCAGCCCCTCCCATAGCAATCAGCCCCGGCATTTT. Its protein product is CASSPSHSNQPRHF.

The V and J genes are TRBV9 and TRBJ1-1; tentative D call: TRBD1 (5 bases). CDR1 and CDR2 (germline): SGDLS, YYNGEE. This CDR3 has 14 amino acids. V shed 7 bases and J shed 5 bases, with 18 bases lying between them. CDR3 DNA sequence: TGTGCCAGCGCGATGACCTGGGGGGGGACTGAAGCTTTCTTT. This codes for CASAMTWGGTEAFF.

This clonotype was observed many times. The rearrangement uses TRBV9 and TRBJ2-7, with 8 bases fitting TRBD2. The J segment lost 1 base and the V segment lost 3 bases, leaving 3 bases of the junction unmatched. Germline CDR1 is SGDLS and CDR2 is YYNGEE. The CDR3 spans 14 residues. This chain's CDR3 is CASSATSDSYEQYF. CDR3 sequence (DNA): TGTGCCAGCAGCGCGACTAGCGATTCCTACGAGCAGTACTTC. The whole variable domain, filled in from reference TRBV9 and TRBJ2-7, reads DSGVTQTPKHLITATGQRVTLRCSPRSGDLSVYWYQQSLDQGLQFLIQYYNGEERAKGNILERFSAQQFPDLHSELNLSSLELGDSALYFCASSATSDSYEQYFGPGTRLTVT.

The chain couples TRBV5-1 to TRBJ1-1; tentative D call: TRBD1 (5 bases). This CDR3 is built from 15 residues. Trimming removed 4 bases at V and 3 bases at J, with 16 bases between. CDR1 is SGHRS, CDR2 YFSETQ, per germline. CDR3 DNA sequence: TGCGCCAGCAGCCTAACGGGGGGGTCATACACTGAAGCTTTCTTT. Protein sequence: CASSLTGGSYTEAFF.

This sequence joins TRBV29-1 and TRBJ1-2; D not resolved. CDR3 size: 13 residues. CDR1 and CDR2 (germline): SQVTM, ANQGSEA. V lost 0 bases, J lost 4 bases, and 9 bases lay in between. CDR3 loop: CSVEEMGFYGYTF. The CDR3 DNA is TGCAGCGTTGAAGAGATGGGGTTCTATGGCTACACCTTC.

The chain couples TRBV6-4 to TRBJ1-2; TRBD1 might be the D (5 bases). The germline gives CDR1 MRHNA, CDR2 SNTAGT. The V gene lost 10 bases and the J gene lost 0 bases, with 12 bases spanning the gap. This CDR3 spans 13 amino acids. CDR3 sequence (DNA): TGTGCCACCTCGGAGGGGCCTAACTATGGCTACACCTTC. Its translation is CATSEGPNYGYTF.

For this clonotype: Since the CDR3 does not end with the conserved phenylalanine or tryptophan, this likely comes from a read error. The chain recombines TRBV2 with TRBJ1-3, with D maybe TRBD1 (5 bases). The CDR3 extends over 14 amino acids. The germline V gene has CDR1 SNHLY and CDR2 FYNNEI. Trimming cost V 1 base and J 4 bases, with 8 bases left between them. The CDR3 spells CASSEGTPGNTIYS. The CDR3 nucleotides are TGTGCCAGCAGTGAAGGGACACCCGGAAACACCATATATTCT.

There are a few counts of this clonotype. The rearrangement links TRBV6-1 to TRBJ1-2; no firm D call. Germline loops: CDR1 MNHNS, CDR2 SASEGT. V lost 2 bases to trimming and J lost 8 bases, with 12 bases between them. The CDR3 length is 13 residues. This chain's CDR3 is CASSESFGEGYTF. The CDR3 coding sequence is TGTGCCAGCAGTGAATCTTTCGGCGAGGGCTACACCTTC.

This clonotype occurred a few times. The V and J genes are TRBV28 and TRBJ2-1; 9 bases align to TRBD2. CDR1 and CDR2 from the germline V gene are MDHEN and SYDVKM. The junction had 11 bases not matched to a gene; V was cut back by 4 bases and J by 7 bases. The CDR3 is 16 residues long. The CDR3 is CASSSMNSGSGNEQFF. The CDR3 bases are TGTGCCAGCAGTTCGATGAATAGCGGGAGCGGGAATGAGCAGTTCTTC.

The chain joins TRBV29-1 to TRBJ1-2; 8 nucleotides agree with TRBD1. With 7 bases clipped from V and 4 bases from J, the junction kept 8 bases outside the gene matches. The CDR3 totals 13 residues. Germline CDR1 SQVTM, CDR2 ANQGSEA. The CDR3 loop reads CSAEDGQGYGYTF. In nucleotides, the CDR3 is TGCAGCGCCGAGGACGGACAGGGCTATGGCTACACCTTC.

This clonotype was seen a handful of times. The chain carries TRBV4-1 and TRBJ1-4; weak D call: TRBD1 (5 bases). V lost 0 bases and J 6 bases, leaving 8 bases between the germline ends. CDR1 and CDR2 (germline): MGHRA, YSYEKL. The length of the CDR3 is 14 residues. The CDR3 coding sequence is TGCGCCAGCAGCCAAGAGGGGGGGGATGAAAAACTGTTTTTT. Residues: CASSQEGGDEKLFF.

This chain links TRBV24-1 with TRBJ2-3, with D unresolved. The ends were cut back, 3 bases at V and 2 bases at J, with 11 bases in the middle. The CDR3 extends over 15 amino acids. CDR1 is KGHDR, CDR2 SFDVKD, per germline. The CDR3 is CATSDPSVATDTQYF. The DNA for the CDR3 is TGTGCCACCAGTGATCCCTCGGTTGCCACAGATACGCAGTATTTT.

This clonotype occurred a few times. CDR3 in amino acids: CASSPHPKETQYF. The CDR3 coding sequence is TGTGCCAGCTCACCTCACCCCAAAGAGACCCAGTACTTC. The gene calls are TRBV18 and TRBJ2-5; D unclear. Trimming removed 3 bases at V and 3 bases at J, with 8 bases between. The CDR3 loop spans 13 amino acids. CDR1 is KGHSH and CDR2 is LQKENI in the germline V gene.